The present TCR beta chain was sequenced within a study of blood T cell repertoires in COVID-19. Generated by immunoSEQ multiplex PCR, the TCRdb table keeps only in-frame clones and is missing some. The repertoire holds around 140,000 clones, with 75% to 85% as singletons. Germline CDR1 reads SGHRS; CDR2 reads YFSETQ. The V gene end was trimmed by 0 bases and the J gene end by 1 base; junction bases not matched to a gene: 6. This CDR3 comprises 16 residues. Sequenced: peripheral blood. The chain uses TRBV5-1 and TRBJ1-1; 7 nucleotides line up with TRBD1. The sequence was collected from a man aged 65 to 85 who had recovered from COVID-19. The CDR3 DNA reads as TGCGCCAGCAGCTTGGCCCGGACAGGTCCGAACACTGAAGCTTTCTTT. Its translation: CASSLARTGPNTEAFF.